This paragraph reports one T cell receptor beta chain. The antigen remains unidentified. Sequencing used immunoSEQ version 4 in survey mode. Sequencing was performed with immunoSEQ multiplex PCR; in TCRdb, only in-frame clones are kept and a portion is missing. The data contain 64,000 or so clones, roughly 77% of them singletons. The source of the sample is a study of persistence of HIV-infected CD4 T cells. The stimulus was an HIV-1 Gag 15-mer peptide pool, about 1 ug/peptide/mL. CD40L-negative CD69-negative CD45RO-high memory CD4+ T cells were sorted as populations depleted of antigen-responding cells. The source of this sequence is an adult man with HIV who was CMV-seropositive. The sample here was CD4+ T cells sorted from PBMCs after approximately 20-hour stimulation, taken from a patient who received antiretroviral therapy.

This chain's CDR3 is CASSEGQVNTGELFF. For the CDR3, the DNA is TGTGCCAGCAGTGAGGGACAGGTGAACACCGGGGAGCTGTTTTTT. The chain couples TRBV6-1 to TRBJ2-2; 8 nucleotides align to TRBD1. There are 15 residues in the CDR3. J gave up 1 base and V 3 bases, and 1 base lay outside the gene matches. Germline-derived CDR1 and CDR2 are MNHNS and SASEGT.